The 18 T cell receptor beta chains presented below share a single source sample, sequenced in a study of early T cells in non-severe SARS-CoV-2 infection. TCRdb analysed the 5' RACE reads with MiXCR anew, one entry per CDR3 protein. The sample records fewer than 70,000 distinct CDR3 sequences, 3.5% to 6% being singletons. The sample here was whole blood, taken at baseline. The receptors come from an adult who was a healthcare worker with PCR-confirmed SARS-CoV-2 infection or an uninfected control (not recorded which). The donor label of this sample is uncertain.

This clonotype was seen a few times. The V gene is TRBV29-1, the J gene TRBJ1-1; D is unresolved. CDR1 and CDR2 (germline): SQVTM, ANQGSEA. The CDR3 has 14 residues. Trimming pared 4 bases from V and 0 bases from J, leaving 12 bases between. The CDR3 is CSVARFGLNTEAFF. Written as DNA, the CDR3 is TGCAGCGTTGCACGGTTTGGATTGAACACTGAAGCTTTCTTT.

This clonotype was observed a few times. The chain couples TRBV6-6 to TRBJ2-5, with D unresolved. Trimming shortened V by 0 bases and J by 0 bases, and 14 bases separated the two germline ends. The CDR3 runs to 17 residues. Per the germline V gene, CDR1 is MNHNY and CDR2 is SVGAGI (reference sequence). CDR3 sequence (DNA): TGTGCCAGCAGTTACTCACCCTCGATCCCGTACCAAGAGACCCAGTACTTC. Translated: CASSYSPSIPYQETQYF.

This clonotype has more than one count but fewer than ten. The junction departs from germline at one end; a sequencing error may be responsible. V and J are TRBV7-7 and TRBJ2-5; D remains unclear. The CDR3 runs to 15 residues. Germline V gives CDR1 SSHAT, CDR2 FNYEAQ (reference sequence). CDR3 residues: CASSSWPGPQETQYF. In DNA, the CDR3 is TGTGCTAGCAGCTCATGGCCGGGCCCCCAAGAGACCCAGTACTTC.

The sample holds many counts of this clonotype. V is TRBV6-5 and J is TRBJ2-7; D may be TRBD1 or TRBD2 (6 bases each). V shed 2 bases and J shed 4 bases, with 9 bases lying between them. The germline gives CDR1 MNHEY, CDR2 SVGAGI. The CDR3 consists of 13 residues. CDR3 amino acids: CASSYPGAYEQYF. In nucleotides, the CDR3 is TGTGCCAGCAGTTACCCGGGGGCGTACGAGCAGTACTTC.

This clonotype was counted a few times. The chain recombines TRBV3-1 with TRBJ1-6; possible D gene TRBD1, 5 bases. V dropped 3 bases and J dropped 8 bases, with 14 bases sitting between them. CDR3 length equals 15 residues. Germline V gene lookup returns CDR1 LGHDT and CDR2 YNNKEL (reference sequence). The CDR3 region is CASSHSGGVDSPLHF. The DNA for the CDR3 is TGTGCCAGCAGCCACTCCGGGGGGGTTGATTCACCCCTCCACTTT. The full variable domain, completed using reference TRBV3-1 and TRBJ1-6, is DTAVSQTPKYLVTQMGNDKSIKCEQNLGHDTMYWYKQDSKKFLKIMFSYNNKELIINETVPNRFSPKSPDKAHLNLHINSLELGDSAVYFCASSHSGGVDSPLHFGNGTRLTVT.

This clonotype was counted between two and nine times. J is TRBJ2-5 and V is TRBV20-1, with D perhaps matching TRBD2 (6 bases). CDR3 length equals 18 residues. Trimming shortened V by 1 base and J by 2 bases, and 23 bases separated the two germline ends. Germline V CDR1 and CDR2: DFQATT, SNEGSKA (reference sequence). In DNA, the CDR3 is TGCAGTGCTAGAGGTTACAAGGCTGGCGGGGAGGCTCAAGAGACCCAGTACTTC. Residues: CSARGYKAGGEAQETQYF.

There are a few counts of this clonotype. The chain employs TRBV10-3 and TRBJ1-6; D may be TRBD1 (5 bases). The CDR3 covers 13 residues. Germline CDR1 reads ENHRY; CDR2 reads SYGVKD. V lost 6 bases to trimming and J lost 4 bases, with 7 bases between them. The CDR3 region is CAIRDKYNSPLHF. Written as DNA, the CDR3 is TGTGCCATCAGGGACAAATATAATTCACCCCTCCACTTT.

This clonotype was seen many times. The V gene is TRBV28, the J gene TRBJ1-2; 7 bases map to TRBD1. V lost 3 bases and J lost 7; bases outside the gene matches: 5. The CDR3 sequence is 13 residues long. Germline V gene lookup returns CDR1 MDHEN and CDR2 SYDVKM. CDR3 bases: TGTGCCAGCAGTTTCCAGACAGGGTTTGGCTACACCTTC. Protein: CASSFQTGFGYTF.

The CDR3 spells CASSYSLAGAPRETQYF. CDR3 nucleotides: TGTGCCAGCAGTTACTCCCTAGCGGGGGCCCCTCGAGAGACCCAGTACTTC. The genes are TRBV6-2 or TRBV6-3 and TRBJ2-5; 10 bases are shared with TRBD2. The CDR3 length is 17 residues. The germline CDR1 and CDR2 sequences are MNHEY and SVGEGT. J lost 4 bases, V lost 0 bases, and 8 bases had no gene match.

This clonotype was seen a few times. The V gene is TRBV7-8, the J gene TRBJ2-3, with 9 bases identical to TRBD2. This CDR3 has 18 residues. Germline V gene data show CDR1 as SGHVS and CDR2 as FQNEAQ. The ends lost 8 bases at V and 0 bases at J; junction bases unmatched: 15. The CDR3: CASATFRTSAGSTDTQYF. CDR3 DNA sequence: TGTGCCAGCGCGACCTTTCGGACTAGCGCTGGTAGCACAGATACGCAGTATTTT.

Many counts were recorded for this clonotype. The genes are TRBV7-2 and TRBJ2-1; 14 nucleotides match TRBD2. This CDR3 spans 16 amino acids. Germline values: CDR1 SGHTA, CDR2 FQGNSA. The junction had 1 base not matched to a gene; V was cut back by 6 bases and J by 0 bases. CDR3 coding DNA: TGTGCCAGCAGGACTAGCGGGGGGGACTCCTACAATGAGCAGTTCTTC. It is translated as CASRTSGGDSYNEQFF.

This clonotype was observed many times. The chain recombines TRBV30 with TRBJ2-3; a weak D match, TRBD1 (7 bases). Trimming removed 0 bases from V and 2 bases from J, with 18 bases in between. This CDR3 comprises 17 residues. Germline V gene sequence: CDR1 GTSNPN, CDR2 SVGIG (reference sequence). CDR3 in DNA: TGTGCCTGGAGTGTATCCTCAGGGGGGTATCACACAGATACGCAGTATTTT. Translated: CAWSVSSGGYHTDTQYF.

This clonotype occurred a few times. V is TRBV19 and J is TRBJ2-1, with 8 positions matching TRBD2. V shed 6 bases, J shed 4 bases, and the junction held 11 bases outside the gene matches. CDR1 LNHDA and CDR2 SQIVND come from the germline V gene (reference sequence). The CDR3 has 16 amino acids. In DNA form, the CDR3 reads TGTGCCAGTAGAGCCTACCGGGGGGGCTTGTACAATGAGCAGTTCTTC. The encoded protein is CASRAYRGGLYNEQFF.

This clonotype was counted ten times or more. The chain employs TRBV6-4 and TRBJ2-3; D remains ambiguous. The ends were cut back, 4 bases at V and 2 bases at J, with 7 bases in the middle. Germline V lookup: CDR1 MRHNA, CDR2 SNTAGT. This CDR3 contains 13 residues. The CDR3 spells CASSVADTDTQYF. The CDR3 nucleotides are TGTGCCAGCAGTGTGGCCGACACAGATACGCAGTATTTT.

This clonotype was observed a few times. V gene TRBV6-2 or TRBV6-3 combines with J gene TRBJ2-7; D not certain. Germline assignment: CDR1 MNHEY and CDR2 SVGEGT. The CDR3 totals 16 residues. Trimming took off 5 bases at V and 0 bases at J, with 17 bases between the two ends. In DNA, the CDR3 is TGTGCCAGCAGTATCCATAGGGCCGAAAGCTCCTACGAGCAGTACTTC. It codes for CASSIHRAESSYEQYF.

There are many counts of this clonotype. V and J are TRBV20-1 and TRBJ2-3; 7 nucleotides match TRBD2. This CDR3 is built from 16 residues. After removal of 0 bases from V and 1 base from J, the junction contained 7 bases not matched to a gene. Per germline, CDR1 DFQATT and CDR2 SNEGSKA (reference sequence). CDR3 nucleotides: TGCAGTGCTAGAGATCGGCGGGGGAGGGGCACAGATACGCAGTATTTT. This translates into CSARDRRGRGTDTQYF.

This clonotype was found many times. The gene calls are TRBV29-1 and TRBJ2-7; 9 nucleotides match TRBD1. CDR3 size: 14 residues. Germline V gene sequence: CDR1 SQVTM, CDR2 ANQGSEA. V was clipped by 4 bases and J by 6 bases; unmatched bases: 10. The CDR3 reads CSVGPGTGSGEQYF. CDR3 in DNA: TGCAGCGTTGGTCCCGGGACAGGGTCGGGCGAGCAGTACTTC.

This clonotype was recorded at least ten times. This sequence joins TRBV20-1 and TRBJ2-5, with a weak D call TRBD2 (7 bases). V was trimmed by 3 bases and J by 9 bases, leaving 11 bases between them. The germline CDR1 and CDR2 sequences are DFQATT and SNEGSKA (reference sequence). The CDR3 covers 11 residues. The CDR3 spells CSASRGAPQYF. The DNA of the CDR3 is TGCAGTGCTAGCCGGGGGGCCCCCCAGTACTTC.